The source of this T cell receptor beta chain is a study of T-cell reconstitution after alpha-beta-depleted transplantation in children. Comment on this clonotype: No antigen is known for it. A read error may explain this, as a much larger clone is one base away. The CDR3 end shows no conserved phenylalanine or tryptophan, and so a read error is likely.

Germline V gene sequence: CDR1 LGHNA, CDR2 YSLEER. The CDR3 is 18 amino acids. V shed 0 bases and J shed 3 bases, with 18 bases lying between them. Whole-study results and caveats: In patients about two months after transplant, alpha-beta T cells reportedly arose from several hundred expanded graft clones.

TCRbeta library construction was performed incorporating unique molecular identifiers. TCRdb re-derived calls from the PCR reads in MiXCR, one entry per CDR3 protein. Found here are around 440,000 distinct CDR3 sequences, about 10% of them singletons; the top ten hold around 2%. The sequence came from a child aged 2-15 years with inherited bone marrow failure, due to receive a stem cell transplant. The chain links TRBV4-3 to TRBJ2-1, with D perhaps TRBD1 or TRBD2 (6 bases each). Sequences were derived from PBMCs, sampled before TCRalphabeta/CD19-depleted stem cell transplant. CDR3 coding DNA: TGCGCCAGCAGCCAAGATCCCGGGGGCACTACCCTCTACAATGAGCAGTTCCTC. It codes for CASSQDPGGTTLYNEQFL.